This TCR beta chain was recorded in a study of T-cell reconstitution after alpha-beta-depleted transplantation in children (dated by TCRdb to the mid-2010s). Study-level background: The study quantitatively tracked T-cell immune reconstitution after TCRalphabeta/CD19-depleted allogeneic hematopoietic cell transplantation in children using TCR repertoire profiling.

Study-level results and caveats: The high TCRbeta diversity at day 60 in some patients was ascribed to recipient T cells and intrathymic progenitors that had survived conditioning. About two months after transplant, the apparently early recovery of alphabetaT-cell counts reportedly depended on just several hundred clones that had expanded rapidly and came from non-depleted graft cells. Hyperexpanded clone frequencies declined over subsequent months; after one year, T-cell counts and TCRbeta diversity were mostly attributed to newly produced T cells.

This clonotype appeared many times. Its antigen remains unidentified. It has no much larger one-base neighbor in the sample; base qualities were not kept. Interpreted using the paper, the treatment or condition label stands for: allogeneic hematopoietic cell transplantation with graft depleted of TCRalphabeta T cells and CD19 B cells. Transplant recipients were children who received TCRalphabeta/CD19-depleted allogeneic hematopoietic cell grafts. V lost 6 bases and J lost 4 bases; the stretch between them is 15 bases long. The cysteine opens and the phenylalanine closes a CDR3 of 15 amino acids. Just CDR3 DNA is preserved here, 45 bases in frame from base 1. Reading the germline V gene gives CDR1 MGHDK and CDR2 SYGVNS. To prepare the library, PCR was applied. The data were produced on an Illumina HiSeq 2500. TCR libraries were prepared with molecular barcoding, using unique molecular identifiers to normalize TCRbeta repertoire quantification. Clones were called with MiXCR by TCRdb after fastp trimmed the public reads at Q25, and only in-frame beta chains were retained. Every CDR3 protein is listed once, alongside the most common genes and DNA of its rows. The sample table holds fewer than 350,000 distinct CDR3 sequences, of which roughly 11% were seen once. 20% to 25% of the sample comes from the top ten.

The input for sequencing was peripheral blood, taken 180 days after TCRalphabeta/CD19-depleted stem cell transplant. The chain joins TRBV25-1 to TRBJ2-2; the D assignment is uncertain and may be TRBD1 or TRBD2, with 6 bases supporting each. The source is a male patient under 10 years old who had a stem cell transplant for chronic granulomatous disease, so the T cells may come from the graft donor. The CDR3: CASSGGVVSTGELFF. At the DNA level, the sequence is TGTGCCAGCAGCGGGGGCGTTGTCTCCACCGGGGAGCTGTTTTTT.